This T cell receptor (beta chain) was sequenced for a study of PD-L1 blockade in urothelial cancer. Clones were read by immunoSEQ multiplex PCR, and TCRdb kept only the in-frame ones, dropping some. The data contain some 38,000 clones, approximately 80% of them singletons. This clone showed up just once. Time point given: pretreatment peripheral blood. The V end lost 0 bases, the J end lost 2 bases, and 15 bases lay between the germline ends. This CDR3 has 16 amino acids. The V gene's germline CDR1 is SGHKS and CDR2 YYEKEE (reference sequence). The chain uses TRBV5-5 and TRBJ2-7; TRBD1 is a possible D gene (5 bases). The clonotype comes from a man older than 75 with urothelial cancer. Sequenced here: PBMCs, sampled around atezolizumab (anti-PD-L1) treatment. This CDR3 reads CASSLGPGLSTYEQYF. CDR3 nucleotide sequence: TGTGCCAGCAGCTTGGGTCCAGGGTTGTCCACCTACGAGCAGTACTTC.